Included here is one TCR beta chain sequence, with context. These data are taken from a study of blood T cell repertoires in COVID-19. Study overall: Samples of COVID-19 (acute and convalescent) were obtained from the United States, Italy and Spain. PBMCs, B-cell-depleted T cells, or T cells were the source of the cDNA or gDNA that made up the material.

CDR1 is SNHLY and CDR2 is FYNNEI in the germline V gene. The CDR3 totals 12 residues. Deletions cut 8 bases from V and 11 bases from J, with 16 bases between. Study processing details: Estimation of nucleated cell counts was performed using reference gene primer amplification. TCRdb's copy holds only in-frame clones and misses some; the assay was immunoSEQ multiplex PCR. The DNA was the basis for D and trimming; V, J and clone size are from that table. The table includes about 130,000 clones, approximately 80% detected once. Sequences were obtained from peripheral blood. V and J are TRBV2 and TRBJ2-1; tentatively, D is TRBD1 (6 bases). The receptor comes from a woman aged 50 to 60 with acute or convalescent COVID-19. Here the CDR3 reads CASQFRDTKQFF. The CDR3 nucleotides are TGTGCCAGCCAATTCCGGGACACCAAGCAGTTCTTC. The full variable domain, completed using reference TRBV2 and TRBJ2-1, is EPEVTQTPSHQVTQMGQEVILRCVPISNHLYFYWYRQILGQKVEFLVSFYNNEISEKSEIFDDQFSVERPDGSNFTLKIRSTKLEDSAMYFCASQFRDTKQFFGPGTRLTVL.